The entry that follows covers one T cell receptor (beta chain) sequence. The table came from immunoSEQ multiplex PCR; TCRdb's copy has only in-frame clones and leaves some out. Of 110,000 or so clones in the sample, 80% to 90% were seen once. The data belong to a study of blood T cell repertoires in COVID-19. Across the study: Researchers got acute and convalescent COVID-19 samples from the United States, Italy and Spain.

CDR3 length: 16 amino acids. V lost 11 bases and J lost 7; bases outside the gene matches: 13. Germline V gene sequence: CDR1 ENHRY, CDR2 SYGVKD. The sequenced material came from peripheral blood. The genes are TRBV10-3 and TRBJ2-1; 14 bases match TRBD2. The clonotype comes from a man aged 40-55 years with acute or convalescent COVID-19. CDR3 sequence reads: CASTHRLAGGRNEQFF. In nucleotides, the CDR3 is TGTGCCTCCACACACAGACTAGCGGGGGGGCGTAATGAGCAGTTCTTC.